A selection of T cell receptor beta chains follows, all from one sample in a study of T cell changes during pregnancy in multiple sclerosis. Sequenced by immunoSEQ multiplex PCR; TCRdb stores in-frame clones only, minus some. Of tens of thousands of clones in the sample, around 91% were seen once. The sequencing here drew on CD8+ T cells from peripheral blood mononuclear cells, taken in the second trimester of pregnancy. All receptors derive from a female donor with multiple sclerosis, enrolled in a pregnancy study. Both conserved end residues are part of each CDR3. A D gene is named only where the DNA matches it firmly. Size tells how often a clone was seen (once, few, many) or the class of an expanded clone, and some rows leave it out.

d_gene: TRBD2
j_gene: TRBJ2-1
v_gene: TRBV19
abundance: NA
CDR3nt: TGTGCCAGTAGTCTACTAGCGGGAGTAGGTAATGAGCAGTTCTTC
CDR3aa: CASSLLAGVGNEQFF

d_gene: TRBD1
j_gene: TRBJ2-2
v_gene: TRBV4-3
abundance: NA
CDR3nt: TGCGCCAGCAGCCCCCTACTGCAGGGGGCCCTAAGGGAGCTGTTTTTT
CDR3aa: CASSPLLQGALRELFF

d_gene: TRBD2
j_gene: TRBJ2-1
v_gene: TRBV6-6
abundance: NA
CDR3nt: TGTGCCAGCACGCGGGAGGGTTACAATGAGCAGTTCTTC
CDR3aa: CASTREGYNEQFF

d_gene: TRBD2
j_gene: TRBJ2-5
v_gene: TRBV11-1
abundance: NA
CDR3nt: TGTGCCAGCAGCCAAAGGGGGCGGGCTAGCGGGGAAGAGACCCAGTACTTC
CDR3aa: CASSQRGRASGEETQYF

d_gene: NA
j_gene: TRBJ2-5
v_gene: TRBV27
abundance: NA
CDR3nt: TGTGCCAGCAGTTCAGCGGAAGAGACCCAGTACTTC
CDR3aa: CASSSAEETQYF

d_gene: NA
j_gene: TRBJ2-1
v_gene: TRBV11-2
abundance: NA
CDR3nt: TGTGCCAGCAGCCGCCCTAGCGAGGAGCAGTTCTTC
CDR3aa: CASSRPSEEQFF

d_gene: NA
j_gene: TRBJ1-1
v_gene: TRBV30
abundance: NA
CDR3nt: TGTGCCTGGAGTCCCCCGTGGGAGGGAGAGGAAGCTTTCTTT
CDR3aa: CAWSPPWEGEEAFF

d_gene: NA
j_gene: TRBJ2-1
v_gene: TRBV7-2
abundance: once
CDR3nt: TGTGCCAGCAGCCCTAGCGGAGGGGGCTACAATGAGCAGTTCTTC
CDR3aa: CASSPSGGGYNEQFF

d_gene: TRBD2
j_gene: TRBJ2-3
v_gene: TRBV19
abundance: NA
CDR3nt: TGTGCCAGTAGTATCGGGGGGACTAGCACAGATACGCAGTATTTT
CDR3aa: CASSIGGTSTDTQYF

d_gene: NA
j_gene: TRBJ1-1
v_gene: TRBV27
abundance: NA
CDR3nt: TGTGCCAGCAGTTCGGGGGGGCCTATTCTTACTGAAGCTTTCTTT
CDR3aa: CASSSGGPILTEAFF

d_gene: NA
j_gene: TRBJ1-5
v_gene: TRBV28
abundance: NA
CDR3nt: TGTGCCAGCATTGACCGGCCGGCGGGCGATCAGCCCCAGCATTTT
CDR3aa: CASIDRPAGDQPQHF

d_gene: TRBD2
j_gene: TRBJ2-7
v_gene: TRBV27
abundance: NA
CDR3nt: TGTGCCAGCAGTCTTTACGGACTAGCGGGAGGTGTCGGCGAGCAGTACTTC
CDR3aa: CASSLYGLAGGVGEQYF

d_gene: NA
j_gene: TRBJ2-3
v_gene: TRBV15
abundance: NA
CDR3nt: TGTGCCACCAGCAGAGACGGAACGGGAGTAGATACGCAGTATTTT
CDR3aa: CATSRDGTGVDTQYF

d_gene: NA
j_gene: TRBJ2-1
v_gene: TRBV4-3
abundance: NA
CDR3nt: TGCGCCAGCAGCCAAGAAACAGTTTTCCATGAGCAGTTCTTC
CDR3aa: CASSQETVFHEQFF

d_gene: TRBD1
j_gene: TRBJ2-1
v_gene: TRBV2
abundance: NA
CDR3nt: TGTGCCAGCAGGTGGACAGGCTCCTACAATGAGCAGTTCTTC
CDR3aa: CASRWTGSYNEQFF

d_gene: TRBD1
j_gene: TRBJ2-5
v_gene: TRBV6-1
abundance: many
CDR3nt: TGTGCCAGCAGTGAAGCGGCAGGACAGGGGGGAGAGACCCAGTACTTC
CDR3aa: CASSEAAGQGGETQYF

d_gene: TRBD1
j_gene: TRBJ2-2
v_gene: TRBV28
abundance: NA
CDR3nt: TGTGCCAGCAGGAGGACAGGGGGGACCGGGGAGCTGTTTTTT
CDR3aa: CASRRTGGTGELFF

d_gene: NA
j_gene: TRBJ1-3
v_gene: TRBV5-1
abundance: NA
CDR3nt: TGCGCCAGCAGCTTGGACAGGGCTGGAAACACCATATATTTT
CDR3aa: CASSLDRAGNTIYF

d_gene: NA
j_gene: TRBJ2-7
v_gene: TRBV4-1
abundance: NA
CDR3nt: TGCGCCAGCAGCCAAGATAACACAGTCTACGAGCAGTACTTC
CDR3aa: CASSQDNTVYEQYF

d_gene: NA
j_gene: TRBJ2-7
v_gene: TRBV28
abundance: NA
CDR3nt: TGTGCCAGCAGTTTAGGGTGGAGACCCTACGAGCAGTACTTC
CDR3aa: CASSLGWRPYEQYF

d_gene: NA
j_gene: TRBJ1-1
v_gene: TRBV29-1
abundance: NA
CDR3nt: TGCAGCGTTCGGGGGGCCTTCGCTGAAGCTTTCTTT
CDR3aa: CSVRGAFAEAFF

d_gene: NA
j_gene: TRBJ2-2
v_gene: TRBV27
abundance: NA
CDR3nt: TGTGCCAGCAGTTTATCGGGTCAGGGGCCCACCGGGGAGCTGTTTTTT
CDR3aa: CASSLSGQGPTGELFF

d_gene: TRBD1
j_gene: TRBJ2-1
v_gene: TRBV9
abundance: NA
CDR3nt: TGTGCCAGCAGCACAGGGGGCCAGAATGAGCAGTTCTTC
CDR3aa: CASSTGGQNEQFF

d_gene: NA
j_gene: TRBJ2-1
v_gene: TRBV7-2
abundance: NA
CDR3nt: TGTGCCAGCAGCTCGAGCATAGGACTAAGCCGCAATGAGCAGTTCTTC
CDR3aa: CASSSSIGLSRNEQFF

d_gene: TRBD2
j_gene: TRBJ2-3
v_gene: TRBV6-4
abundance: NA
CDR3nt: TGTGCCAGCAGTGAAGGCGGGAGTGGCCCAGATACGCAGTATTTT
CDR3aa: CASSEGGSGPDTQYF

d_gene: TRBD1
j_gene: TRBJ2-7
v_gene: TRBV28
abundance: NA
CDR3nt: TGTGCCAGCAGTTCACAGGGGTATTCCTACGAGCAGTACTTC
CDR3aa: CASSSQGYSYEQYF

d_gene: NA
j_gene: TRBJ2-2
v_gene: TRBV7-9
abundance: NA
CDR3nt: TGTGCCAGCAGCCACAGGGATCGGACCGGGGAGCTGTTTTTT
CDR3aa: CASSHRDRTGELFF

d_gene: TRBD1
j_gene: TRBJ1-1
v_gene: TRBV28
abundance: NA
CDR3nt: TGTGCCAGCAGTTTCGGGACAGTGAACACTGAAGCTTTCTTT
CDR3aa: CASSFGTVNTEAFF

d_gene: TRBD1
j_gene: TRBJ2-3
v_gene: TRBV2
abundance: NA
CDR3nt: TGTGCCAGCAGCAGGGGGCGAGGAGCACGGCGGGCAGATACGCAGTATTTT
CDR3aa: CASSRGRGARRADTQYF

d_gene: NA
j_gene: TRBJ1-4
v_gene: TRBV19
abundance: NA
CDR3nt: TGTGCCAGTAGTTTGGACCCAGGGGAAAAACTGTTTTTT
CDR3aa: CASSLDPGEKLFF

d_gene: TRBD2
j_gene: TRBJ2-1
v_gene: TRBV6-5
abundance: NA
CDR3nt: TGTGCCAGCAGCCGGACTAGCATTGAGCAGTTCTTC
CDR3aa: CASSRTSIEQFF

d_gene: TRBD1
j_gene: TRBJ2-1
v_gene: TRBV29-1
abundance: NA
CDR3nt: TGCAGCGTTGCTCTGACAGGGGATGGAATGTCTGGGCAGTTCTTC
CDR3aa: CSVALTGDGMSGQFF

d_gene: NA
j_gene: TRBJ2-2
v_gene: TRBV29-1
abundance: NA
CDR3nt: TGCAGCGTTGAGGGTCGGGGTTACACCGGGGAGCTGTTTTTT
CDR3aa: CSVEGRGYTGELFF

d_gene: TRBD1
j_gene: TRBJ1-2
v_gene: TRBV5-6
abundance: once
CDR3nt: TGTGCCAGCAGCCTGGGACAGGGGGCTCTGGGTCTTTATGGCTACACCTTC
CDR3aa: CASSLGQGALGLYGYTF

d_gene: NA
j_gene: TRBJ2-3
v_gene: TRBV5-1
abundance: NA
CDR3nt: TGCGCCAGCAGGGATGTTAAGGAGGCCGGGAATACGCAGTATTTT
CDR3aa: CASRDVKEAGNTQYF

d_gene: NA
j_gene: TRBJ2-2
v_gene: TRBV11-3
abundance: NA
CDR3nt: TGTGCCAGCAGCTCTCGGGACTCAAACACCGGGGAGCTGTTTTTT
CDR3aa: CASSSRDSNTGELFF

d_gene: NA
j_gene: TRBJ2-3
v_gene: TRBV27
abundance: NA
CDR3nt: TGTGCCAGCAGTTTGATCGGGATAACAGATACGCAGTATTTT
CDR3aa: CASSLIGITDTQYF

d_gene: TRBD2
j_gene: TRBJ2-1
v_gene: TRBV4-1
abundance: NA
CDR3nt: TGCGCCAGCAGCCGGAGAACTAGCGGGAGCGATGAGCAGTTCTTC
CDR3aa: CASSRRTSGSDEQFF

d_gene: NA
j_gene: TRBJ2-7
v_gene: TRBV10-3
abundance: NA
CDR3nt: TGTGCCATCTCGTGGGAGACGTCCAACGAGCAGTACTTC
CDR3aa: CAISWETSNEQYF

d_gene: NA
j_gene: TRBJ1-2
v_gene: TRBV9
abundance: NA
CDR3nt: TGTGCCAGCAGCGCGAAAACAGGGAGTGGCTACACCTTC
CDR3aa: CASSAKTGSGYTF

d_gene: TRBD1
j_gene: TRBJ2-5
v_gene: TRBV7-2
abundance: NA
CDR3nt: TGTGCCAGCAGCGAAGGGACAGGGTTCGTCCAAGAGACCCAGTACTTC
CDR3aa: CASSEGTGFVQETQYF

d_gene: TRBD2
j_gene: TRBJ2-1
v_gene: TRBV2
abundance: NA
CDR3nt: TGTGCCAGCAGTGGTGGGACTACCCGCTACAATGAGCAGTTCTTC
CDR3aa: CASSGGTTRYNEQFF

d_gene: NA
j_gene: TRBJ2-3
v_gene: TRBV27
abundance: NA
CDR3nt: TGTGCCAGCACGTATCGCGGGGGCGGGGATACGCAGTATTTT
CDR3aa: CASTYRGGGDTQYF

d_gene: NA
j_gene: TRBJ2-3
v_gene: TRBV28
abundance: NA
CDR3nt: TGTGCCAGCAACCCGACAGGCCCACCTAGCACAGATACGCAGTATTTT
CDR3aa: CASNPTGPPSTDTQYF

d_gene: TRBD2
j_gene: TRBJ2-1
v_gene: TRBV2
abundance: NA
CDR3nt: TGTGCCAGCAGTACCGGGACTAGCGGATACAATGAGCAGTTCTTC
CDR3aa: CASSTGTSGYNEQFF

d_gene: NA
j_gene: TRBJ2-5
v_gene: TRBV19
abundance: NA
CDR3nt: TGTGCCAGTAGTATAAATCGCGAAGTGGAGACCCAGTACTTC
CDR3aa: CASSINREVETQYF

d_gene: NA
j_gene: TRBJ2-7
v_gene: TRBV18
abundance: once
CDR3nt: TGTGCCAGCTCAGCCTACGAGCGGGCGTTAAACTACGAGCAGTACTTC
CDR3aa: CASSAYERALNYEQYF

d_gene: TRBD2
j_gene: TRBJ2-5
v_gene: TRBV7-6
abundance: NA
CDR3nt: TGTGCCAGCAGCTTATGGGCTAGCGGGCCCCAAGAGACCCAGTACTTC
CDR3aa: CASSLWASGPQETQYF

d_gene: NA
j_gene: TRBJ2-7
v_gene: TRBV7-9
abundance: once
CDR3nt: TGTGCCAGCAGCTTAAAGGACCCCGGGAAACCCTACGAGCAGTACTTC
CDR3aa: CASSLKDPGKPYEQYF

d_gene: NA
j_gene: TRBJ2-7
v_gene: TRBV7-9
abundance: NA
CDR3nt: TGTGCCAGCAGACCGACAGGCTCCTACGAGCAGTACTTC
CDR3aa: CASRPTGSYEQYF

d_gene: TRBD2
j_gene: TRBJ2-1
v_gene: TRBV4-3
abundance: NA
CDR3nt: TGCGCCAGCAGCCAAGGGTCTAGCGGGAGGGATGAGCAGTTCTTC
CDR3aa: CASSQGSSGRDEQFF

d_gene: NA
j_gene: TRBJ1-2
v_gene: TRBV10-3
abundance: NA
CDR3nt: TGTGCCATCAGTGAGCGGCGGGAGACAGCACAATATGGCTACACCTTC
CDR3aa: CAISERRETAQYGYTF

d_gene: NA
j_gene: TRBJ2-1
v_gene: TRBV27
abundance: NA
CDR3nt: TGTGCCAGCAGAGCACTCTCCTCCTACAATGAGCAGTTCTTC
CDR3aa: CASRALSSYNEQFF